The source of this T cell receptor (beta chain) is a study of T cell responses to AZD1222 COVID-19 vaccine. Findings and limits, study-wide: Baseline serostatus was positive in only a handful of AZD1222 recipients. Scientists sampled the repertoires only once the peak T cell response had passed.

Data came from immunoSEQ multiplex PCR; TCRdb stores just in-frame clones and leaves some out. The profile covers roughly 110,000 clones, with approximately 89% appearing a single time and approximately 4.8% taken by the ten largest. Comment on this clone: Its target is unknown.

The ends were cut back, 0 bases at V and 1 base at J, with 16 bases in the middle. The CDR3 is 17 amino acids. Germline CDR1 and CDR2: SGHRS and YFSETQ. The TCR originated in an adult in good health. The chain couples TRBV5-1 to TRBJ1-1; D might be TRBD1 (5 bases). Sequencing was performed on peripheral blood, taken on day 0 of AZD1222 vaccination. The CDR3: CASSLVPLTGKNTEAFF. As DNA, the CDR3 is TGCGCCAGCAGCTTGGTCCCCCTAACAGGAAAGAACACTGAAGCTTTCTTT.